This T cell receptor beta chain was sequenced during a study of human T cells and chemical hapten exposure. Study-wide results and caveats: Significantly greater numbers of large CDR3 similarity clusters came from expanded TCRs than from controls.

The CDR3 loop spans 13 amino acids. V was shortened by 6 bases and J by 11 bases, with 19 bases between the two germline ends. The germline V gene has CDR1 MNHNS and CDR2 SASEGT. Original data processing: From around 25,000 to 690,000 TCRs were found per sample, with a median of about 100,000. Each CDR3 protein gets one entry after TCRdb re-called the RACE reads with MiXCR. The V and J calls reflect TCRdb's pipeline rather than the authors' work. The sample yields 350,000 to 400,000 distinct CDR3 sequences, around 6% seen once. Comment on this clonotype: Its antigen is unknown.

As for time point: patch test 2, 6 weeks after DPC sensitization. Documented treatment: therapeutic diphenylcyclopropenone sensitization with weekly scalp DPC. In every case, blood was obtained before the patch test was applied. The sample was whole blood, taken in connection with sensitization to the hapten diphenylcyclopropenone (DPC). The TCR was taken from a woman in her late teens or twenties with alopecia areata. Some clones in this sample may be carry-over from other donors' samples. The chain links TRBV6-1 to TRBJ1-1, with D maybe TRBD1 (6 bases). CDR3 in DNA: TGTGCCAGCAGGGCAGACCGCCTAACAGGGGCTTTCTTT. It yields the protein CASRADRLTGAFF.